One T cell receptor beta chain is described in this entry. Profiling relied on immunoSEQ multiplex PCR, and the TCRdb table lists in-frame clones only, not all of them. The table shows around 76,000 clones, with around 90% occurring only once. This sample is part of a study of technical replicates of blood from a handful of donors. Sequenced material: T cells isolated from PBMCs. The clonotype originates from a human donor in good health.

This CDR3 reads CASSLTLGTEAFF. CDR3 nucleotide sequence: TGTGCCAGCAGCTTAACCCTCGGCACTGAAGCTTTCTTT. The J gene is TRBJ1-1, the V gene TRBV7-6; D is uncertain. V shed 2 bases and J shed 4 bases, with 8 bases lying between them. The CDR3 has 13 amino acids. The V gene's germline CDR1 is SGHVS and CDR2 FNYEAQ.